The rows below give T cell receptor beta chains drawn from one sample of a study of T cells after yellow fever vaccination. TCRdb reprocessed the 5' RACE reads via MiXCR and lists one record per CDR3 protein. The sample records some 260,000 distinct CDR3 sequences, roughly 4.8% being singletons. Sample: CD4+ T cells sorted from PBMCs, taken on the day of the yellow fever booster vaccination. Receptor source: a young man who received the YFV17D yellow fever vaccine. Both conserved end residues are part of each CDR3. Each record gives: V gene, J gene, D gene, clone size, CDR3 protein, CDR3 DNA. A D gene is named only where the DNA matches it firmly. Expanded clones get a size class; other rows say once, few or many, or leave the size out.

>TRBV20-1|TRBJ2-3|-|few
CSAPSGTDTQYF
TGCAGTGCACCGTCGGGGACAGATACGCAGTATTTT
>TRBV30|TRBJ2-5|-|-
CAWSDGVLVSKTQYF
TGTGCCTGGAGTGACGGGGTCTTGGTTTCAAAGACCCAGTACTTC
>TRBV11-2|TRBJ1-6|TRBD1|-
CASSLMGQNNSPLHF
TGTGCCAGCAGCTTAATGGGACAGAATAATTCACCCCTCCACTTT
>TRBV5-6|TRBJ1-5|-|-
CASSLNPDGQPQHF
TGTGCCAGCAGCTTAAATCCTGACGGGCAGCCCCAGCATTTT
>TRBV5-1|TRBJ2-7|-|few
CASSLRSGAGYEQYF
TGCGCCAGCAGCTTGAGGTCAGGGGCTGGATACGAGCAGTACTTC
>TRBV25-1|TRBJ1-2|-|-
CASSEYRTGYGYTF
TGTGCCAGCAGTGAATATAGAACCGGCTATGGCTACACCTTC
>TRBV11-1|TRBJ2-7|-|-
CASSLGPGAYEQYF
TGTGCCAGCAGCTTAGGCCCCGGGGCCTACGAGCAGTACTTC
>TRBV29-1|TRBJ2-1|TRBD2|many
CSVDGTSGSSSYNEQFF
TGCAGCGTTGATGGGACTAGCGGGTCCAGCTCCTACAATGAGCAGTTCTTC
>TRBV6-5|TRBJ1-1|-|-
CASSYTGGGTEAFF
TGTGCCAGCAGTTACACAGGAGGGGGCACTGAAGCTTTCTTT
>TRBV6-9|TRBJ2-3|TRBD2|many
CASSLPAGRDTDTQYF
TGTGCCAGCAGCCTCCCCGCCGGGAGGGACACAGATACGCAGTATTTT
>TRBV20-1|TRBJ1-6|-|few
CSARVGSGANSPLHF
TGCAGTGCTAGAGTGGGCAGCGGGGCAAATTCACCCCTCCACTTT
>TRBV5-1|TRBJ1-4|-|few
CASSLGGLNEKLFF
TGCGCCAGCAGCTTGGGGGGGCTTAATGAAAAACTGTTTTTT
>TRBV7-2|TRBJ2-1|TRBD2|many
CASSLGPGGEQFF
TGTGCCAGCAGCTTAGGCCCGGGAGGCGAGCAGTTCTTC
>TRBV5-1|TRBJ2-1|TRBD1|many
CASSLQGEYNEQFF
TGCGCCAGCAGCTTGCAGGGGGAGTACAATGAGCAGTTCTTC
>TRBV12-3/TRBV12-4|TRBJ2-3|TRBD2|few
CASSLDGGVRTDTQYF
TGTGCCAGCAGTTTAGATGGGGGGGTCCGCACAGATACGCAGTATTTT
>TRBV15|TRBJ1-5|-|many
CATSGHRDSNQPQHF
TGTGCCACCAGCGGACACAGGGATAGCAATCAGCCCCAGCATTTT
>TRBV4-1|TRBJ2-1|-|many
CASSRYRENEQFF
TGCGCCAGCAGCCGTTACAGGGAAAATGAGCAGTTCTTC
>TRBV9|TRBJ2-4|-|-
CASSAHQGVQYF
TGTGCCAGCAGCGCGCACCAGGGTGTTCAGTACTTC
>TRBV4-2|TRBJ1-4|-|-
CASSLGRYNEKLFF
TGTGCCAGCAGCCTGGGACGCTATAATGAAAAACTGTTTTTT
>TRBV5-6|TRBJ2-1|-|many
CASSWGAGGNEQFF
TGTGCCAGCAGCTGGGGAGCGGGTGGCAATGAGCAGTTCTTC
>TRBV4-3|TRBJ2-7|TRBD2|many
CASSQEGTSGGNEQYF
TGCGCCAGCAGCCAAGAAGGGACTAGCGGGGGTAACGAGCAGTACTTC
>TRBV18|TRBJ2-5|-|-
CASSPPAGLGETQYF
TGTGCCAGCTCACCACCTGCCGGGCTGGGTGAGACCCAGTACTTC
>TRBV6-2/TRBV6-3|TRBJ1-2|-|few
CASKIAGDGYTF
TGTGCCAGCAAGATAGCGGGGGATGGCTACACCTTC
>TRBV5-1|TRBJ1-1|-|-
CASSFSGPRDTEAFF
TGCGCCAGCAGCTTTTCCGGACCCAGGGACACTGAAGCTTTCTTT
>TRBV3-1|TRBJ2-3|TRBD2|many
CASSQASGGFTDTQYF
TGTGCCAGCAGCCAAGCTAGCGGGGGGTTCACAGATACGCAGTATTTT
>TRBV6-6|TRBJ2-5|TRBD2|few
CASSFFPLAGGLETQYF
TGTGCCAGCAGCTTTTTCCCACTAGCGGGGGGGTTGGAGACCCAGTACTTC
>TRBV5-1|TRBJ2-3|TRBD2|-
CASSSTPTSGERDTQYF
TGCGCCAGCAGCTCTACACCTACTAGCGGGGAAAGAGATACGCAGTATTTT
>TRBV29-1|TRBJ2-5|-|few
CSVYRVQETQYF
TGCAGCGTATACAGGGTCCAAGAGACCCAGTACTTC
>TRBV3-1|TRBJ1-2|-|-
CASSQDQAGSYGYTF
TGTGCCAGCAGCCAAGATCAGGCGGGTAGCTATGGCTACACCTTC
>TRBV6-6|TRBJ1-1|-|-
CASGGVERAEAFF
TGTGCCAGCGGAGGGGTCGAGCGCGCTGAAGCTTTCTTT
>TRBV9|TRBJ1-2|-|few
CASSVGRTSYGYTF
TGTGCCAGCAGCGTAGGAAGGACATCTTATGGCTACACCTTC
>TRBV7-3|TRBJ2-4|TRBD2|-
CASSPTSGGRGNIQYF
TGTGCCAGCAGCCCGACTAGCGGGGGGAGGGGAAACATTCAGTACTTC
>TRBV6-2/TRBV6-3|TRBJ2-1|TRBD2|-
CASSEVQAGEYNEQFF
TGTGCCAGCAGTGAGGTTCAAGCGGGGGAGTACAATGAGCAGTTCTTC
>TRBV9|TRBJ2-7|TRBD2|many
CASSLHGTSGYEQYF
TGTGCCAGCAGCCTACATGGGACTAGCGGCTACGAGCAGTACTTC
>TRBV27|TRBJ2-6|-|-
CASSLSSEVGGSGANVLTF
TGTGCCAGCAGTTTATCCTCCGAGGTGGGGGGCTCTGGGGCCAACGTCCTGACTTTC
>TRBV4-3|TRBJ2-6|-|-
CASSQAWASGANVLTF
TGCGCCAGCAGCCAAGCTTGGGCTTCTGGGGCCAACGTCCTGACTTTC
>TRBV7-9|TRBJ1-1|TRBD1|-
CASVTGQPGDTEAFF
TGTGCCAGTGTGACGGGACAGCCAGGGGACACTGAAGCTTTCTTT
>TRBV5-1|TRBJ2-7|TRBD1|many
CASSLGGGGNYEQYF
TGCGCCAGCAGCTTGGGAGGGGGCGGAAACTACGAGCAGTACTTC
>TRBV28|TRBJ2-5|-|few
CASSSTQGPQETQYF
TGTGCCAGCAGTTCAACCCAGGGACCCCAAGAGACCCAGTACTTC
>TRBV19|TRBJ1-5|-|-
CASSTVGGWWPQHF
TGTGCCAGTAGTACTGTCGGGGGGTGGTGGCCCCAGCATTTT
>TRBV29-1|TRBJ1-2|-|-
CSGDTGSYGYTF
TGCAGCGGGGACACAGGGTCCTATGGCTACACCTTC